Detailed here is one T cell receptor (beta chain). Antigen: not known. Generated by immunoSEQ multiplex PCR, the TCRdb table keeps only in-frame clones and is missing some. The sample has some 11,000 clones, more than 65% seen once. The entry originates in a study of somatic mutations in cytotoxic T cells in rheumatoid arthritis. The study, taken as a whole, reports: Rheumatoid arthritis patients and age-matched healthy controls showed no significant difference in CD8+ T-cell clonality.

In germline, CDR1 is MNHEY, CDR2 SVGAGI. Trimming left V 5 bases short and J 5 bases short, with 12 bases between. The CDR3 is 13 residues long. The chain employs TRBV6-5 and TRBJ1-2, with D tentatively TRBD1 (5 bases). The origin of this receptor is an adult with rheumatoid arthritis. Sequenced: CD8+ T cells sorted from blood. The DNA of the CDR3 is TGTGCCAGCAGTACGGGACGGTTATATGGCTACACCTTC. Encoded protein: CASSTGRLYGYTF.